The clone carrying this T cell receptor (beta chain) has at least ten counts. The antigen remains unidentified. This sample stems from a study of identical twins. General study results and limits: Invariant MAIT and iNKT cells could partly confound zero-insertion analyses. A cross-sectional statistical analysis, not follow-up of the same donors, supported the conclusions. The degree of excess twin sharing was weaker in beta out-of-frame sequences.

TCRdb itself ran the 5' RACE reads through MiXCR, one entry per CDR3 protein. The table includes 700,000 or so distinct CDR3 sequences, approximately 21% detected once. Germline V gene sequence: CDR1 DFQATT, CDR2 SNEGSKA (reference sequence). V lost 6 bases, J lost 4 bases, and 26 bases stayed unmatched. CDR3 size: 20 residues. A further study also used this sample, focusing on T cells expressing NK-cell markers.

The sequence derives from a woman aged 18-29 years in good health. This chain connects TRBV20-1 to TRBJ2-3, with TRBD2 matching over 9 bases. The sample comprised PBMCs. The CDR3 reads CSAPSPWLRGGRAASDTQYF. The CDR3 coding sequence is TGCAGTGCCCCCTCTCCGTGGTTAAGGGGCGGGAGGGCGGCGTCAGATACGCAGTATTTT.